This T cell receptor (beta chain) was identified in a study of T-cell reconstitution after alpha-beta-depleted transplantation in children. Germline V gene sequence: CDR1 MNHNS, CDR2 SASEGT. The CDR3 has 13 amino acids. General observations from the study: Several hundred graft clones that had expanded were reportedly the source of alpha-beta T cells about two months after transplant. Where some patients showed high TCRbeta diversity at day 60, it came from recipient T cells and thymic progenitors that had survived. One year post-transplant, T-cell counts and diversity were largely derived from T cells produced anew.

Preparing the TCRbeta library involved the use of unique molecular identifiers. TCRdb called the PCR reads again in MiXCR, with one record for every CDR3 protein. The sample yields roughly 790,000 distinct CDR3 sequences, roughly 15% seen once. On this clonotype itself: The antigen remains unidentified. A junction boundary mismatches the germline segment, possibly from a read error.

This receptor was obtained from a male patient aged 10 to 17 who had a stem cell transplant for acute lymphoblastic leukemia, so the T cells may come from the graft donor. The V gene is TRBV6-1, the J gene TRBJ1-5; no clear D. Sample: PBMCs, mostly from graft donor cells, taken 360 days after TCRalphabeta/CD19-depleted stem cell transplant. For the CDR3, the DNA is TGTGTCAGCAGGCTACACAGCAATCAGCCCCAGCATTTT. This codes for CVSRLHSNQPQHF.